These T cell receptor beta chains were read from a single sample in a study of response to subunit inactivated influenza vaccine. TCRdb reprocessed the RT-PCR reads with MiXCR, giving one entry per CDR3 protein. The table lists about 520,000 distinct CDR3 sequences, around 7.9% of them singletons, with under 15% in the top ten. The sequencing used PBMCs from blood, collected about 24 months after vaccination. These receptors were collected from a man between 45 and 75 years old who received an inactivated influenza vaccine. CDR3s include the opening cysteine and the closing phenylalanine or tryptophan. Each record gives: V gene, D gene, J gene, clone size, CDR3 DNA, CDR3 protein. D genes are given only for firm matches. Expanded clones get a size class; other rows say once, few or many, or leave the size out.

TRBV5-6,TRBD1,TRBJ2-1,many,TGTGCCAGCAGCTCGACAGGGAGCGATGAGCAGTTCTTC,CASSSTGSDEQFF
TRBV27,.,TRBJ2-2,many,TGTGCCAGCAGCCTCCTCACCGGGGAGCTGTTTTTT,CASSLLTGELFF
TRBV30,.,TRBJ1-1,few,TGTGCCTGGAGTTTTCCCAGGGGACTCTCGAACACTGAAGCTTTCTTT,CAWSFPRGLSNTEAFF
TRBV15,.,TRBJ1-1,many,TGTGCCACCAGCATCGACAGATTGAACACTGAAGCTTTCTTT,CATSIDRLNTEAFF
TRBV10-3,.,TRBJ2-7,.,TGTGCCATCAGTGAGTCCGGGACGACATACGAGCAGTACTTC,CAISESGTTYEQYF
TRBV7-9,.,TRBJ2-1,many,TGTGCCAGCAGCTTGGGTCTGAAAGATTCTGGGTTCTTC,CASSLGLKDSGFF
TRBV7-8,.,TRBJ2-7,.,TGTGCCAGCAGCTTAGCCGGGACACTGGCGGTCGGCGAGCAGTACTTC,CASSLAGTLAVGEQYF
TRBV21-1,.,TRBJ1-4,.,TGTGCCAGCAGCAAACGTGGAACTAATGAAAAACTGTTTTTT,CASSKRGTNEKLFF
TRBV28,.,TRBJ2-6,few,TGTGCCAGCAGTTCCCCCGACAGTTTCTCTGGGGCCAACGTCCTGACTTTC,CASSSPDSFSGANVLTF
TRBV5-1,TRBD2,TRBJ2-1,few,TGCGCCACCTCCGGAGCGGGGGGGCCCCACAATGAGCAGTTCTTC,CATSGAGGPHNEQFF
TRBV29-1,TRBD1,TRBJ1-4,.,TGCAGCGTATCGACAGGGGGCGCTTCTGAAAAACTGTTTTTT,CSVSTGGASEKLFF
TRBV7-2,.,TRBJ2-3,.,TGTGCCAGCAGCTTGTCCCTCACTACAGATACGCAGTATTTT,CASSLSLTTDTQYF
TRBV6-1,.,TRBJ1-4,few,TGTGCCAGCAGTAGGACAGCTAATGAAAAACTGTTTTTT,CASSRTANEKLFF
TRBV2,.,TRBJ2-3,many,TGTGCCAGCAGACCCGAACAGACGGACACAGATACGCAGTATTTT,CASRPEQTDTDTQYF
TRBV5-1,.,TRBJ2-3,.,TGCGCCAGCAGCTTGCAAACAGGGACTAAAGATACGCAGTATTTT,CASSLQTGTKDTQYF
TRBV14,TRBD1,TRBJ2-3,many,TGTGCCAGCAGCCGCCGACAGGGTACAGATACGCAGTATTTT,CASSRRQGTDTQYF
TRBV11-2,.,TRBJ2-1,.,TGTGCCAGCAGCTTTCCGGAGAGGGTAGGGGATGAGCAGTTCTTC,CASSFPERVGDEQFF
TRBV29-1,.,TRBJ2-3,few,TGCAGCGTTATATGGGGGACGTGGACAGATACGCAGTATTTT,CSVIWGTWTDTQYF
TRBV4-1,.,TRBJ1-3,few,TGCGCCAGCAGCCAAGAGGACTCCATCTCTGGAAACACCATATATTTT,CASSQEDSISGNTIYF
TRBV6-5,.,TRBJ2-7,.,TGTGCCAGCAGTTACGGCCGGGACTCTCCACTATTCTACGAGCAGTACTTC,CASSYGRDSPLFYEQYF
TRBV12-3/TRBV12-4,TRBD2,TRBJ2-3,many,TGTGCCAGTAGAGATAGCGGGAGGCGGGTCACAGATACGCAGTATTTT,CASRDSGRRVTDTQYF
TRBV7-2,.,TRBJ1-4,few,TGTGCCAGCAGCACCGGGGGATGGGGGGGCGAAAAACTGTTTTTT,CASSTGGWGGEKLFF
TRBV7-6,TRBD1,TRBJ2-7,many,TGTGCCAGCAGCTTAGCGTGGACAGGGGGTTCCTTATACGAGCAGTACTTC,CASSLAWTGGSLYEQYF
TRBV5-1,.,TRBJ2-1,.,TGCGCCAGCAGCCCGAAGGGGGGCGACTACAATGAGCAGTTCTTC,CASSPKGGDYNEQFF
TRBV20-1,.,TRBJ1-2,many,TGCAGTGCTAGAGGGGGGCAGGGCACTTATGGCTACACCTTC,CSARGGQGTYGYTF
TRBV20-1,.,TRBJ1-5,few,TGCAGTGCTAGAAACAGGGAAAATCAGCCCCAGCATTTT,CSARNRENQPQHF
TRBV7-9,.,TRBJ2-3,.,TGTGCCAGCAGCCGGATCGGGGGCTCCACAGATACGCAGTATTTT,CASSRIGGSTDTQYF
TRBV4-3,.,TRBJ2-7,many,TGCGCCAGCAGCCAACAACAGGGAGCCTACGAGCAGTACTTC,CASSQQQGAYEQYF
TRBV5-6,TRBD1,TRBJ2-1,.,TGTGCCATCGGCCCCGGGACAGTACATGAGCAGTTCTTC,CAIGPGTVHEQFF
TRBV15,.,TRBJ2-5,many,TGTGCCACCAGCAGAGAGGAAGTCGAGGCTAGGGAGACCCAGTACTTC,CATSREEVEARETQYF
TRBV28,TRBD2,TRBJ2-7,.,TGTGCCAGCAGTTTAGTTCGCGGGAGCCGAACCTACGAGCAGTACTTC,CASSLVRGSRTYEQYF
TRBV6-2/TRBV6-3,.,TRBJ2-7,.,TGTGCCAGCAGCCCCCGACCCGGAAGCTCCTACGAGCAGTACTTC,CASSPRPGSSYEQYF
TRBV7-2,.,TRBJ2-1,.,TGTGCCAGCAGCTCCTTGGGGGTGTACGGTGAGCAGTTCTTC,CASSSLGVYGEQFF
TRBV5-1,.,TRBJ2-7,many,TGCGCCAGCAGGAAGGATTCGTACTACGAGCAGTACTTC,CASRKDSYYEQYF
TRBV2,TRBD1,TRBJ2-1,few,TGTGCCAGCAGCGAAGATAACAGGGGTAATGAGCAGTTCTTC,CASSEDNRGNEQFF
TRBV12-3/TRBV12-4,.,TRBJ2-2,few,TGTGCCAGCAGCACGATCCCGGGGGCCGGGGAGCTGTTTTTT,CASSTIPGAGELFF
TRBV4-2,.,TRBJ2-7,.,TGTGCCAGCAGCCACCTAGTCGGGACTTACTACGAGCAGTACTTC,CASSHLVGTYYEQYF
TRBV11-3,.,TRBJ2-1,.,TGTGCCAGCAGCTTAAGGCCAGGCCGGGCCAATGAGCAGTTCTTC,CASSLRPGRANEQFF
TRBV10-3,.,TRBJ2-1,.,TGTGCCATCAGTGTTCGTCAAGGGAATGAGCAGTTCTTC,CAISVRQGNEQFF
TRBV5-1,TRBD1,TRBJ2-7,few,TGCGCCAGCAGCTTCCGGACAGGGAGTTACGACGAGCAGTACTTC,CASSFRTGSYDEQYF
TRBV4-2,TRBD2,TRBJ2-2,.,TGTGCCAGCAGCCAAGAAAAGGGACTAGTGTTGCTTCTCCCGAGCACCGGGGAGCTGTTTTTT,CASSQEKGLVLLLPSTGELFF
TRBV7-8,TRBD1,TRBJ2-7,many,TGTGCCAGCAGCATGGGACAGGGAATGACCTACGAGCAGTACTTC,CASSMGQGMTYEQYF
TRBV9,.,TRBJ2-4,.,TGTGCCAGCAGCAACGGACATCTAGCCAAAAACATTCAGTACTTC,CASSNGHLAKNIQYF
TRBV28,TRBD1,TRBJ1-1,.,TGTGCCAGCATGCGACAGGGTACCGGTGAAGCTTTCTTT,CASMRQGTGEAFF
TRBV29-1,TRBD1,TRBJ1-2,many,TGCAGCGTTTGGACAGGGGGGAACTATGGCTACACCTTC,CSVWTGGNYGYTF
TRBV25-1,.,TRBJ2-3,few,TGTGCCAGCAGTGACCAAAAGGGCACAGATACGCAGTATTTT,CASSDQKGTDTQYF